This T cell receptor beta chain is drawn from a study of cytomegalovirus exposure and HLA in healthy donors. In the PCR, 60 Vbeta and 13 Jbeta primers were used. The assay was immunoSEQ multiplex PCR, and TCRdb's table has in-frame clones only and misses some. The data show 100,000 to 150,000 clones, with 55% to 75% seen just once and 1.5% to 2% held by the top ten. General study results and limits: TCR beta chains associated with HLA were, in a later analysis, more clonally expanded than equally common others.

Germline V gene lookup returns CDR1 SGDLS and CDR2 YYNGEE. This CDR3 is 15 amino acids long. Trimming removed 4 bases at V and 5 bases at J, with 18 bases between. Regarding this clone: The target antigen is unknown.

Sequencing used PBMCs. The TCR sequence derives from a man younger than 45 in good health and CMV-seropositive. The V and J genes are TRBV9 and TRBJ1-1; D is unresolved. In nucleotides, the CDR3 is TGTGCCAGCAGCCCTCATGGAGTAGGGAGGACTGAAGCTTTCTTT. Its protein product is CASSPHGVGRTEAFF.